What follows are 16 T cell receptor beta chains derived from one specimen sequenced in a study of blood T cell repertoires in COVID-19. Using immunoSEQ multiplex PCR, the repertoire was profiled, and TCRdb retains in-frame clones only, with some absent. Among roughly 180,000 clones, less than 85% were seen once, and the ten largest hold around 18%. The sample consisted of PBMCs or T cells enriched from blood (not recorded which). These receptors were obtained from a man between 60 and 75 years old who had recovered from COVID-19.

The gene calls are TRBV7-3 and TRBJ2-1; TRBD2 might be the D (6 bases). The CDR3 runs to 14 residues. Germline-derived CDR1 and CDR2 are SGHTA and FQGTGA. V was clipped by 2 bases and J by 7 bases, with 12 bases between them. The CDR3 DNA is TGTGCCAGCAGCTTACGGGGGATTGGGAATGAGCAGTTCTTC. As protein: CASSLRGIGNEQFF.

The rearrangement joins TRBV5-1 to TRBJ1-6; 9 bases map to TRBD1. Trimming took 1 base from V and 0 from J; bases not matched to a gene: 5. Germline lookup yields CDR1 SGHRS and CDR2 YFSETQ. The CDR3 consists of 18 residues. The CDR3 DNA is TGCGCCAGCAGCTTGCCTCCGGGACAGGGCTCCTATAATTCACCCCTCCACTTT. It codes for CASSLPPGQGSYNSPLHF.

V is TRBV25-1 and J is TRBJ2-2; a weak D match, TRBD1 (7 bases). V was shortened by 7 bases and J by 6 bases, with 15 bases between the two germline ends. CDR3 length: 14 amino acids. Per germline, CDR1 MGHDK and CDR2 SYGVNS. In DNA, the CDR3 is TGTGCCAGCACTAGGCAGGGGGGCGCCGGGGAGCTGTTTTTT. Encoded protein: CASTRQGGAGELFF.

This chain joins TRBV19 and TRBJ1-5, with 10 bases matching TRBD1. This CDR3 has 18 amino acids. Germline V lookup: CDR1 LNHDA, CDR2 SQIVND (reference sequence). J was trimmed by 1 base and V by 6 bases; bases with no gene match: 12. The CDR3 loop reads CASSLRDRGAGSNQPQHF. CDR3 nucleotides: TGTGCCAGTAGCCTCCGGGACAGGGGAGCGGGGAGCAATCAGCCCCAGCATTTT.

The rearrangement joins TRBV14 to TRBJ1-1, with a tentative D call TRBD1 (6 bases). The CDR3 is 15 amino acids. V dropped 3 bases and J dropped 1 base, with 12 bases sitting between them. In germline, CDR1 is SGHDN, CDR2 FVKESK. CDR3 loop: CASSQTTGRNTEAFF. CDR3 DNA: TGTGCCAGCAGCCAGACGACAGGCCGGAACACTGAAGCTTTCTTT.

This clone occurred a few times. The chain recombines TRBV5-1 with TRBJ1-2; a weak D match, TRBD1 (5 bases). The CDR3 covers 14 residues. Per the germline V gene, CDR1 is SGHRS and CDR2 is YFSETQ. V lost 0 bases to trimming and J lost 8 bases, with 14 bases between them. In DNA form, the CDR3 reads TGCGCCAGCAGCTTGGCGGGGGACTCCCGGGGCTACACCTTC. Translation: CASSLAGDSRGYTF.

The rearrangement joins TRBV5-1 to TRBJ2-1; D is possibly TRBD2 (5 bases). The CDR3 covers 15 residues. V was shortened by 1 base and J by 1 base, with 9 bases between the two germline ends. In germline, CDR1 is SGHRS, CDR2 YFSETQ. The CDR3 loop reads CASSLWSGSYNEQFF. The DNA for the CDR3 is TGCGCCAGCAGCTTGTGGAGCGGATCCTACAATGAGCAGTTCTTC.

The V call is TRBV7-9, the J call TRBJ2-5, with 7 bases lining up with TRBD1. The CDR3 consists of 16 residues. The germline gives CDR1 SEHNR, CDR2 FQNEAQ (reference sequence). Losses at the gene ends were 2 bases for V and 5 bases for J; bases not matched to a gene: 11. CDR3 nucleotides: TGTGCCAGCAGCTTAAGAGGGACAGACCCTACGGAGACCCAGTACTTC. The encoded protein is CASSLRGTDPTETQYF.

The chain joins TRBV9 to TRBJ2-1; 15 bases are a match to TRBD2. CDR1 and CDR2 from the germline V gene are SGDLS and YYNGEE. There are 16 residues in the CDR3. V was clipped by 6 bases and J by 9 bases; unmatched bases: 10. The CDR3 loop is CASMPGLAGGRGEQFF. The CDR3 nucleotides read TGTGCCAGCATGCCGGGACTAGCGGGGGGACGGGGTGAGCAGTTCTTC.

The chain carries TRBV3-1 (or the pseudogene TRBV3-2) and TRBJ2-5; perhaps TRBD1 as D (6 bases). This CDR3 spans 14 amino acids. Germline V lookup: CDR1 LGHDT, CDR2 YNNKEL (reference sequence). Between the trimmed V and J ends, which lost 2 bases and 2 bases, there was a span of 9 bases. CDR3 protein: CASSQRTVQETQYF. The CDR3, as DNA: TGTGCCAGCAGCCAAAGGACAGTACAAGAGACCCAGTACTTC.

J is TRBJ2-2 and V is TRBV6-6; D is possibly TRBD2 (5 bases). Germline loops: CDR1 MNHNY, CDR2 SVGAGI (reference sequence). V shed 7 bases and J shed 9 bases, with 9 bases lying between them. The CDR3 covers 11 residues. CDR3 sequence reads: CASTEGRELFF. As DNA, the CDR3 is TGTGCCAGCACTGAGGGCAGGGAGCTGTTTTTT.

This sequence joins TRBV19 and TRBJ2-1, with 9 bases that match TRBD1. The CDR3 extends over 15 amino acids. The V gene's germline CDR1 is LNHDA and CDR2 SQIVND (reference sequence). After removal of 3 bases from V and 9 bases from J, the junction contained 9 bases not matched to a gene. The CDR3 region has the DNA TGTGCCAGTAGTATTCGGGGACAGGGTTATTCTGAGCAGTTCTTC. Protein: CASSIRGQGYSEQFF.

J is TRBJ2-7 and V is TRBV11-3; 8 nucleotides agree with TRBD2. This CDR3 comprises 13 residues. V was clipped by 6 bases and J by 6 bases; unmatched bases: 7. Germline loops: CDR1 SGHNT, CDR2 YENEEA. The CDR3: CASSSGLVFEQYF. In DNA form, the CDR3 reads TGTGCCAGCAGTTCGGGACTAGTTTTCGAGCAGTACTTC.

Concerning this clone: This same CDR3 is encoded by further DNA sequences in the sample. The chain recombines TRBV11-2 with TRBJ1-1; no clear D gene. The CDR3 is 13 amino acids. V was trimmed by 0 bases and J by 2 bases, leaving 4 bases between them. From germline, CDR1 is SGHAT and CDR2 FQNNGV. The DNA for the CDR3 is TGTGCCAGCAGCTTAGAGTCTAACACTGAAGCTTTCTTT. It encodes CASSLESNTEAFF.

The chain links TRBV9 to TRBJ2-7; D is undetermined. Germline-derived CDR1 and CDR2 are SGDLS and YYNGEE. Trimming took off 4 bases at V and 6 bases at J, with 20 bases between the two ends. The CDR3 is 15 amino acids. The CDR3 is CASSFDIGFGAEQYF. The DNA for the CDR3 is TGTGCCAGCAGCTTTGATATAGGATTCGGAGCCGAGCAGTACTTC.

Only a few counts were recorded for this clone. DNA of the CDR3: TGTGCCAGCAGCTCCGGACTAGCGGGAGGCTCTGAGCAGTTCTTC. Protein: CASSSGLAGGSEQFF. The chain employs TRBV11-1 and TRBJ2-1; 14 bases fit TRBD2. J gave up 9 bases and V 4 bases, and 5 bases lay outside the gene matches. The CDR3 consists of 15 residues. Germline-derived CDR1 and CDR2 are SGHAT and FQDESV (reference sequence). Filled out from reference TRBV11-1 and TRBJ2-1, the complete variable domain reads EAEVAQSPRYKITEKSQAVAFWCDPISGHATLYWYRQILGQGPELLVQFQDESVVDDSQLPKDRFSAERLKGVDSTLKIQPAELGDSAMYLCASSSGLAGGSEQFFGPGTRLTVL.